Listed below are T cell receptor beta chains from one sample, sequenced in a study of molecular identifiers for immune sequencing clone quantification. TCRdb reanalysed the PCR reads using MiXCR and keeps one entry per CDR3 protein. Of more than 450,000 distinct CDR3 sequences in the sample, about a fifth were seen once. The sequenced material came from naive CD8+ T cells from blood, with Jurkat cell RNA spiked in. The receptor set was obtained from a human donor in good health. Some libraries in this study had Jurkat cell RNA spiked in. The CDR3 runs from the conserved cysteine through the conserved F or W. A D gene is named only where the DNA matches it firmly. Clone size is not always given. Where it is, it says once, few, many or a class for expanded clones.

>TRBV28|TRBJ1-1|few|NA
CASSFLIRTEAFF
>TRBV13|TRBJ2-2|NA|NA
CAARGGPSGELFF
>TRBV20-1|TRBJ1-5|few|NA
CSAREGRYQPQHF
>TRBV7-9|TRBJ2-2|many|NA
CASSRSPGQKNTGELFF
>TRBV9|TRBJ2-7|few|TRBD2
CASSVGGSGSSEQYF
>TRBV2|TRBJ2-5|few|NA
CASSEANSQETQYF
>TRBV5-4|TRBJ1-1|NA|NA
CASSHTLRGRMGVSTEAFF
>TRBV20-1|TRBJ2-5|NA|TRBD2
CSARFPGGQETQYF
>TRBV24-1|TRBJ2-1|few|NA
CATSDSQPGQTDTDEQFF
>TRBV27|TRBJ2-7|few|NA
CASSLDRFYEQYF
>TRBV5-1|TRBJ1-1|many|NA
CASSFDGEAFF
>TRBV5-1|TRBJ2-7|many|TRBD2
CASFDSGGSDYEQYF
>TRBV12-3/TRBV12-4|TRBJ2-3|few|NA
CASSPGYGDSSLADTQYF
>TRBV4-3|TRBJ2-1|many|NA
CASSQGRVNEQFF
>TRBV21-1|TRBJ2-3|many|NA
CASQLALSGGTDTQYF
>TRBV18|TRBJ2-1|few|NA
CASSPSHYNEQFF
>TRBV4-1|TRBJ2-5|once|TRBD1
CVSSQEGQGLGETLYF
>TRBV9|TRBJ2-2|NA|NA
CASNRGGVTGELFF
>TRBV27|TRBJ2-7|NA|TRBD1
CASSLFGWDSSESYEQYF
>TRBV20-1|TRBJ2-1|NA|TRBD2
CSAIAGDGNEQFF
>TRBV4-1|TRBJ2-7|many|TRBD1
CASSQDRQGRVYEQYF
>TRBV20-1|TRBJ1-6|NA|TRBD1
CSARNLGQGNSPLHF
>TRBV30|TRBJ2-1|many|NA
CAWRGGLEQFF
>TRBV19|TRBJ1-6|many|NA
CASSIGGRSNSPLHF
>TRBV20-1|TRBJ1-1|many|NA
CSARGRLNTEAFF
>TRBV7-9|TRBJ2-3|many|TRBD1
CASSLVGQGQDTQYF
>TRBV27|TRBJ2-2|few|TRBD1
CASSARQGYTGELFF
>TRBV29-1|TRBJ2-5|many|NA
CSVDVGSQRQETQYF
>TRBV6-6|TRBJ2-5|few|NA
CASKYQETQYF
>TRBV7-9|TRBJ2-5|many|NA
CASSSTTAENQETQYF
>TRBV4-3|TRBJ2-1|NA|NA
CASSQDQRAATNEQFF
>TRBV28|TRBJ1-2|many|TRBD1
CASSPRGQGNYGYTF
>TRBV7-9|TRBJ1-1|few|NA
CASRIMSTEAFF
>TRBV27|TRBJ2-7|many|NA
CASSLSGDGYEQYF
>TRBV4-3|TRBJ2-3|many|NA
CASSPTSTDTQYF
>TRBV11-2|TRBJ2-7|few|NA
CASSLDSRLGRPEQYF
>TRBV7-2|TRBJ2-3|NA|NA
CASSLGVGSADTQYF
>TRBV5-4|TRBJ2-7|many|NA
CASSLELATYEQYF
>TRBV9|TRBJ1-5|NA|TRBD1
CASSVEGQDNQPQHF
>TRBV7-9|TRBJ1-1|many|TRBD1
CASSSLQSTDRVTEAFF
>TRBV20-1|TRBJ2-3|many|TRBD1
CSARTQGAVEDTQYF